The 6 T cell receptor beta chains presented below share a single source sample, sequenced in a study of control samples from healthy donors and cancer patients. The method was immunoSEQ multiplex PCR; TCRdb's version includes in-frame clones alone and lacks a portion of them. The sample consists of around 79,000 clones, 93% of them appearing once. The sample taken for sequencing was PBMCs. These receptors came from a woman aged 40 to 50 with lung cancer.

The rearrangement links TRBV6-1 to TRBJ2-7; tentatively, D is TRBD1 or TRBD2 (7 bases each). Germline values: CDR1 MNHNS, CDR2 SASEGT. This CDR3 region has 14 residues. V gave up 2 bases and J gave up 2 bases, with 10 bases separating them. The CDR3 here is CASSEQGGPYEQYF. The CDR3 region has the DNA TGTGCCAGCAGTGAACAGGGGGGGCCCTACGAGCAGTACTTC.

This clone was counted between two and nine times. The V gene is TRBV20-1, the J gene TRBJ1-5; D ambiguous. Germline V gene lookup returns CDR1 DFQATT and CDR2 SNEGSKA (reference sequence). V was pared by 3 bases and J by 0 bases, with 15 bases between. This CDR3 spans 16 amino acids. CDR3 in amino acids: CSASWFTSNSNQPQHF. CDR3 coding DNA: TGCAGTGCTAGTTGGTTTACCAGTAATAGCAATCAGCCCCAGCATTTT.

The rearrangement joins TRBV28 to TRBJ1-1, with 9 nucleotides matching TRBD1. This CDR3 has 17 amino acids. The ends lost 5 bases at V and 3 bases at J; junction bases unmatched: 13. Germline V gene data show CDR1 as MDHEN and CDR2 as SYDVKM. The CDR3 sequence: CASSTSRDRVWYTEAFF. The CDR3 DNA reads as TGTGCCAGCAGTACTTCCCGGGACAGGGTTTGGTACACTGAAGCTTTCTTT.

The gene calls are TRBV2 and TRBJ1-3; maybe TRBD1 (5 bases). CDR1 is SNHLY, CDR2 FYNNEI, per germline. This CDR3 region has 16 residues. Trimming removed 6 bases at V and 4 bases at J, with 19 bases between. CDR3: CASRETKGFKGNTIYF. In DNA form, the CDR3 reads TGTGCCAGCAGAGAGACCAAGGGGTTCAAAGGAAACACCATATATTTT.

The rearrangement joins TRBV7-9 to TRBJ2-7; TRBD1 matches at 9 bases. Germline CDR1 SEHNR, CDR2 FQNEAQ (reference sequence). V trimming: 0 bases; J trimming: 3 bases; junction bases outside the gene matches: 9. CDR3 length equals 17 residues. In DNA, the CDR3 is TGTGCCAGCAGCTTAGCCGCTGGACAGGGGAATCTCTACGAGCAGTACTTC. Translated: CASSLAAGQGNLYEQYF.

V and J are TRBV3-1 (or the pseudogene TRBV3-2) and TRBJ2-1, with 9 positions matching TRBD2. V lost 3 bases to trimming and J lost 3 bases; unmatched junction nucleotides: 6. Per the germline V gene, CDR1 is LGHDT and CDR2 is YNNKEL (reference sequence). CDR3 length equals 16 residues. The CDR3 loop is CASSQVSGGLYNEQFF. Here the CDR3 DNA reads TGTGCCAGCAGCCAGGTTAGCGGGGGACTCTACAATGAGCAGTTCTTC.